Below are 14 T cell receptor beta chains sequenced from a single sample in a study of OX40 agonist ivuxolimab in advanced cancers. Sequencing used immunoSEQ multiplex PCR; TCRdb keeps in-frame clones, though not all of them. The data hold about 60,000 clones, with 70% to 90% observed a single time. The starting material was CD4+ or CD8+ T cells sorted from blood, obtained in a trial of the OX40 agonist ivuxolimab. Receptors were obtained from an adult with an advanced solid tumor such as melanoma, head and neck, liver or kidney cancer.

This rearrangement joins TRBV11-2 to TRBJ2-4; tentative D call: TRBD1 (6 bases). From germline, CDR1 is SGHAT and CDR2 FQNNGV. The CDR3 covers 14 residues. Trimming stripped 5 bases from V and 0 bases from J, with 8 bases between. The CDR3 here is CASSQGIAKNIQYF. The CDR3 DNA sequence: TGTGCCAGCAGCCAGGGGATAGCCAAAAACATTCAGTACTTC. Full variable domain (remainder filled in from reference TRBV11-2 and TRBJ2-4): EAGVAQSPRYKIIEKRQSVAFWCNPISGHATLYWYQQILGQGPKLLIQFQNNGVVDDSQLPKDRFSAERLKGVDSTLKIQPAKLEDSAVYLCASSQGIAKNIQYFGAGTRLSVL.

About this clone itself: The final CDR3 position lacks the conserved phenylalanine or tryptophan, pointing to a likely read error. Because the CDR3's place on the DNA is in doubt, the DNA is left out and the CDR3 is given as listed by TCRdb. The chain joins TRBV19 to TRBJ1-1. CDR1 is LNHDA, CDR2 SQIVND, per germline (reference sequence). The CDR3 spans 11 amino acids, including both terminal residues. This CDR3 reads CASSGRSPSGG.

The gene calls are TRBV5-6 and TRBJ1-2, with D possibly being TRBD1 (6 bases). This CDR3 has 16 residues. V was pared by 4 bases and J by 4 bases, with 20 bases between. CDR1 is SGHDT and CDR2 is YYEEEE in the germline V gene. The CDR3 nucleotides are TGTGCCAGCAGCCCGGGAGGGGGATCCTCCGTCTATGGCTACACCTTC. Translated, it gives CASSPGGGSSVYGYTF.

This clone is a singleton in its sample. This chain links TRBV19 with TRBJ2-6; possible D gene TRBD1, 6 bases. The CDR3 consists of 17 residues. Germline CDR1 LNHDA, CDR2 SQIVND (reference sequence). With 4 bases removed from V and 0 bases from J, the gap between germline ends came to 13 bases. CDR3 bases: TGTGCCAGTAGTACCACAGGGTATGTCTCTGGGGCCAACGTCCTGACTTTC. It is translated as CASSTTGYVSGANVLTF.

This chain joins TRBV7-9 and TRBJ1-2, with D tentatively TRBD1 (5 bases). The CDR3 is made up of 12 amino acids. The V gene's germline CDR1 is SEHNR and CDR2 FQNEAQ (reference sequence). With 5 bases removed from V and 8 bases from J, the gap between germline ends came to 12 bases. This chain's CDR3 is CASSDGGEGYTF. The CDR3 nucleotides read TGTGCCAGCAGCGATGGGGGGGAAGGCTACACCTTC.

This clone has only one observation. The genes are TRBV27 and TRBJ2-7; perhaps TRBD1 as D (5 bases). In germline, CDR1 is MNHEY, CDR2 SMNVEV (reference sequence). The CDR3 totals 14 residues. Trimming stripped 8 bases from V and 1 base from J, with 15 bases between. The CDR3 loop reads CASANLDSSYEQYF. The CDR3 nucleotides read TGTGCCAGCGCTAACCTAGACAGTTCCTACGAGCAGTACTTC.

This clone was found a few times. The chain joins TRBV13 to TRBJ1-1, with 7 bases aligning to TRBD1. Germline CDR1 is PRHDT and CDR2 is FYEKMQ (reference sequence). The CDR3 totals 15 residues. V was pared by 3 bases and J by 5 bases, with 9 bases of the junction left unmatched. CDR3 sequence: CASSFGYRGGTEAFF. The CDR3 region has the DNA TGTGCCAGCAGCTTTGGGTACAGGGGCGGTACTGAAGCTTTCTTT.

The rearrangement joins TRBV25-1 to TRBJ1-1; possible D gene TRBD1, 6 bases. CDR3 length equals 14 residues. V lost 4 bases and J lost 6, with 15 bases in between. Germline V gene data show CDR1 as MGHDK and CDR2 as SYGVNS. CDR3 coding DNA: TGTGCCAGCAGTGGGGGACATCTCGACTCTGAAGCTTTCTTT. As protein: CASSGGHLDSEAFF.

V is TRBV19 and J is TRBJ2-1, with D possibly matching TRBD2 (7 bases). Trimming cost V 7 bases and J 8 bases, with 15 bases left between them. The length of the CDR3 is 13 residues. Germline V gene data show CDR1 as LNHDA and CDR2 as SQIVND (reference sequence). The CDR3 DNA is TGTGCCAGTACCAAGGGGGGGGCCCATGAGCAGTTCTTC. This codes for CASTKGGAHEQFF.

In its sample, this clone was seen once. This chain's CDR3 is CASSQDLSPPSSYNEQFF. The CDR3 coding sequence is TGCGCCAGCAGCCAAGACTTGTCACCGCCGAGCTCCTACAATGAGCAGTTCTTC. This sequence joins TRBV4-1 and TRBJ2-1; D remains ambiguous. CDR1 and CDR2 (germline): MGHRA, YSYEKL. This CDR3 spans 18 amino acids. V was trimmed by 0 bases and J by 0 bases, leaving 15 bases between them.

This clone was found a few times. CDR3 region: CASSPTLGPLHF. The CDR3 DNA reads TGTGCCAGCTCACCCACCTTAGGGCCCCTCCACTTT. The chain links TRBV18 to TRBJ1-6; D not resolved. The CDR3 spans 12 residues. Germline CDR1 is KGHSH and CDR2 is LQKENI. Between the trimmed V and J ends, which lost 3 bases and 13 bases, there was a span of 10 bases.

This rearrangement joins TRBV19 to TRBJ2-1; TRBD2 might be the D (5 bases). V was clipped by 10 bases and J by 9 bases, with 16 bases between them. This CDR3 region has 12 residues. Germline loops: CDR1 LNHDA, CDR2 SQIVND (reference sequence). CDR3 in amino acids: CATDTFEGEQFF. The CDR3 bases are TGTGCCACCGATACATTCGAGGGTGAGCAGTTCTTC.

The V call is TRBV10-3, the J call TRBJ2-7; D gene ambiguous. The CDR3 loop spans 18 amino acids. The germline V and J ends were trimmed by 0 bases and 2 bases, with 20 bases remaining between them. The V gene's germline CDR1 is ENHRY and CDR2 SYGVKD. The CDR3 loop is CAISESGREETGAYEQYF. The CDR3, as DNA: TGTGCCATCAGTGAGTCTGGTCGCGAGGAGACCGGCGCCTACGAGCAGTACTTC.

The rearrangement uses TRBV9 and TRBJ1-5; D is uncertain. The length of the CDR3 is 14 residues. Per the germline V gene, CDR1 is SGDLS and CDR2 is YYNGEE. The V and J ends lost 3 bases and 6 bases respectively, with 13 bases between them. The chain's CDR3 is CASSGDGEFQPQHF. CDR3 coding DNA: TGTGCCAGCAGCGGAGATGGGGAATTTCAGCCCCAGCATTTT.